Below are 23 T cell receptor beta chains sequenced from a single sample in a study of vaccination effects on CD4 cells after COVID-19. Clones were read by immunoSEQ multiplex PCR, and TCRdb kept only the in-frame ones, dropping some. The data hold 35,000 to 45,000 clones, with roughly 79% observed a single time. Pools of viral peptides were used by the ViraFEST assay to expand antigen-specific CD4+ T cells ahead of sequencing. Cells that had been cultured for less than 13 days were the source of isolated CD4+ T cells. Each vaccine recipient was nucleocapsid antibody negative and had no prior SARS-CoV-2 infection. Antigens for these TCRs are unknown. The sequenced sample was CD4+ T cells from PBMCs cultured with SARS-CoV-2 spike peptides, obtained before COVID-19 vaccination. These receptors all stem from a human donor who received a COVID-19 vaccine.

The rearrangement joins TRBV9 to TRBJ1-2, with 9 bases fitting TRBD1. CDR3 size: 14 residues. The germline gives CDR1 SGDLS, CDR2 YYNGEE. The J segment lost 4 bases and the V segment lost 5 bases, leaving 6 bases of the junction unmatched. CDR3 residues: CASRADRGGYGYTF. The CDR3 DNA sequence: TGTGCCAGCAGGGCAGACAGGGGGGGCTATGGCTACACCTTC.

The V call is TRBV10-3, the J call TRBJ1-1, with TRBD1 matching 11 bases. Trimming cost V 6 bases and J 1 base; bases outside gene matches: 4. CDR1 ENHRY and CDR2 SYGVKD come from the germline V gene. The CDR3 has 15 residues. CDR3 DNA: TGTGCCATCAGGGACAGGGGGCAGCCGAACACTGAAGCTTTCTTT. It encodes CAIRDRGQPNTEAFF.

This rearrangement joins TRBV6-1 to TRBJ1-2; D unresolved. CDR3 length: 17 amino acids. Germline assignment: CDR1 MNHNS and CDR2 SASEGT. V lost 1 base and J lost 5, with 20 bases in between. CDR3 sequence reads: CASSEDYDGRARYGYTF. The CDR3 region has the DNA TGTGCCAGCAGTGAAGATTATGACGGGCGGGCTCGGTATGGCTACACCTTC.

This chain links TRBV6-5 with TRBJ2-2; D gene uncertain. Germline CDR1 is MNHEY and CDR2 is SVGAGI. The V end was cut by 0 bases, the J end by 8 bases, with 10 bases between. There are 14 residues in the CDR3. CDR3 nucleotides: TGTGCCAGCAGTTACTCCCCAGTGCGGGGGGAGCTGTTTTTT. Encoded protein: CASSYSPVRGELFF.

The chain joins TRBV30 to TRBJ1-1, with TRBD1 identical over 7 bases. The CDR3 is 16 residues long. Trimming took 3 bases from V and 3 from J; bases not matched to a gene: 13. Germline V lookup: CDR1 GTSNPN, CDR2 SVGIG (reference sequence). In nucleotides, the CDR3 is TGTGCCTGGAGGGTGGGAGGGGGCAGGAGGGACACTGAAGCTTTCTTT. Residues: CAWRVGGGRRDTEAFF.

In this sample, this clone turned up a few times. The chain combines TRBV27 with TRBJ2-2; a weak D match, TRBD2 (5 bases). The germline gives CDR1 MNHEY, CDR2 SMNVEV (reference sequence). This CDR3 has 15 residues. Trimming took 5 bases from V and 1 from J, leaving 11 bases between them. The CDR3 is CASSLRALNTGELFF. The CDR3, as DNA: TGTGCCAGCAGTCTGCGGGCCTTGAACACCGGGGAGCTGTTTTTT.

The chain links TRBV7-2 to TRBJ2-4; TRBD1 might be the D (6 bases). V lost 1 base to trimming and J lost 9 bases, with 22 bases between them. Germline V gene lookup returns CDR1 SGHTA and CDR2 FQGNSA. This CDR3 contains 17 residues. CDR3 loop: CASSLDRPLIQGSIQYF. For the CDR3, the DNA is TGTGCCAGCAGCTTAGATAGGCCCTTAATACAGGGTAGCATTCAGTACTTC.

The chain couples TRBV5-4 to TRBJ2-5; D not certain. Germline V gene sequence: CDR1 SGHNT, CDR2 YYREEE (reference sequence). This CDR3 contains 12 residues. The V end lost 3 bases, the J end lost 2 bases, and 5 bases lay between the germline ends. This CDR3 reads CASSWNQETQYF. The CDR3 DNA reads TGTGCCAGCAGCTGGAATCAAGAGACCCAGTACTTC.

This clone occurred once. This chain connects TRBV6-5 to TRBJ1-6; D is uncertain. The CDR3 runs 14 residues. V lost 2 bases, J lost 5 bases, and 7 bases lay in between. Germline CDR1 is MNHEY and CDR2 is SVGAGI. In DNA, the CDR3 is TGTGCCAGCAGTTACCGACGGGATAATTCACCCCTCCACTTT. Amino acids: CASSYRRDNSPLHF.

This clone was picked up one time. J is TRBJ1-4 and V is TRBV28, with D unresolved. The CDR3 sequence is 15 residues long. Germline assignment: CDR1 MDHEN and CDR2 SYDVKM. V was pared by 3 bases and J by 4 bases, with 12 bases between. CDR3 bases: TGTGCCAGCAGTTTCGCCGGGTACAATAATGAAAAACTGTTTTTT. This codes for CASSFAGYNNEKLFF. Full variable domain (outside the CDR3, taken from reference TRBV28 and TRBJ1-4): DVKVTQSSRYLVKRTGEKVFLECVQDMDHENMFWYRQDPGLGLRLIYFSYDVKMKEKGDIPEGYSVSREKKERFSLILESASTNQTSMYLCASSFAGYNNEKLFFGSGTQLSVL.

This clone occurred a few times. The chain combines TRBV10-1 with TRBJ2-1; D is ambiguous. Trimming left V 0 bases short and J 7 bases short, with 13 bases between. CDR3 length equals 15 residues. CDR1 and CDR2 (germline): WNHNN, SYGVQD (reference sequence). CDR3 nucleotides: TGCGCCAGCAGTGAGTCAGGTCCGCGCGGAAATGAGCAGTTCTTC. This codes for CASSESGPRGNEQFF.

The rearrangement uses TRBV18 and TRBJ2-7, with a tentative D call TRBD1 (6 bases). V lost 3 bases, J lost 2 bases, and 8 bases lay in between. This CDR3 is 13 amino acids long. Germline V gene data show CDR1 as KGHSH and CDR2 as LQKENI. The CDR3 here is CASSPGTTYEQYV. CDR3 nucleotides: TGTGCCAGCTCACCCGGGACAACCTACGAGCAGTACGTC.

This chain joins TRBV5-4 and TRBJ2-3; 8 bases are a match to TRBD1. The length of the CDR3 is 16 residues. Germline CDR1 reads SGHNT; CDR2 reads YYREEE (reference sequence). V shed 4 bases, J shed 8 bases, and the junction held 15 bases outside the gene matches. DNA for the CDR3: TGTGCCAGCAGCCCAGGGGGCGGGTTCAGGTTTGGTACGCAGTATTTT. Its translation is CASSPGGGFRFGTQYF.

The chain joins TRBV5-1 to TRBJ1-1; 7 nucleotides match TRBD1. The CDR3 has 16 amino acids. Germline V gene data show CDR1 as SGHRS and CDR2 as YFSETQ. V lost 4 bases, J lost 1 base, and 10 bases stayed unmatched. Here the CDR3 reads CASSTGQLGTNTEAFF. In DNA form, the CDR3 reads TGCGCCAGCAGCACGGGACAGCTTGGGACGAACACTGAAGCTTTCTTT.

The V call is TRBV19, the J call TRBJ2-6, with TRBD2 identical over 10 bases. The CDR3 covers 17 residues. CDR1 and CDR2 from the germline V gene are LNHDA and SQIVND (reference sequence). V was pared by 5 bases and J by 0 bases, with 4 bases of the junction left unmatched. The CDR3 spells CASSSLAGGSGANVLTF. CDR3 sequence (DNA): TGTGCCAGTAGTTCCTTAGCGGGGGGCTCTGGGGCCAACGTCCTGACTTTC.

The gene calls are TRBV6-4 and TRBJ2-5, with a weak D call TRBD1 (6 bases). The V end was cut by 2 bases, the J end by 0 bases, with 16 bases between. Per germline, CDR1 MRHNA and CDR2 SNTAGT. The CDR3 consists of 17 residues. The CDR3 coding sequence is TGTGCCAGCAGTGACGAGAGGTCAGGGACAAACCAAGAGACCCAGTACTTC. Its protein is CASSDERSGTNQETQYF.

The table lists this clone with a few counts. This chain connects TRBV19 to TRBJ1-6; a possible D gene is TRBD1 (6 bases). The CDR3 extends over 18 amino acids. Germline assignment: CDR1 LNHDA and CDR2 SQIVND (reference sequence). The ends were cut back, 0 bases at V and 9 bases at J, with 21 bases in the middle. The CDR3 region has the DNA TGTGCCAGTAGTATAGATGGTACGTGGGGGCGCAGGACTTCACCCCTCCACTTT. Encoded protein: CASSIDGTWGRRTSPLHF.

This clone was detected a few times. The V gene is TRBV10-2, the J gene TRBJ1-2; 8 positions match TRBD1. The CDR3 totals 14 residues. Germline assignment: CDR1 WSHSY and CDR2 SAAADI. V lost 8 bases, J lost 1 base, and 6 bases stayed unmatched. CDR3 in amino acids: CASQDRERNYGYTF. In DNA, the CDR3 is TGCGCCAGCCAGGACAGGGAGCGTAACTATGGCTACACCTTC.

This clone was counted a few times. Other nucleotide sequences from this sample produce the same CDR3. The CDR3 reads CASSTGTAPSTLHF. In DNA form, the CDR3 reads TGCGCCAGCAGCACCGGGACAGCCCCCTCTACCCTCCACTTT. The chain combines TRBV5-1 with TRBJ1-6; TRBD1 aligns across 7 bases. Germline V gene lookup returns CDR1 SGHRS and CDR2 YFSETQ. The CDR3 consists of 14 residues. With V trimmed by 4 bases and J by 14 bases, 12 bases remained unmatched.

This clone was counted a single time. CDR3 bases: TGCGCCAGCAGCTTGGGCGGCGAAGGGCCCCAGCATTTT. It is translated as CASSLGGEGPQHF. This sequence joins TRBV5-1 and TRBJ1-5; D is undetermined. V lost 0 bases and J 9 bases, leaving 10 bases between the germline ends. The V gene's germline CDR1 is SGHRS and CDR2 YFSETQ. The CDR3 is made up of 13 amino acids.

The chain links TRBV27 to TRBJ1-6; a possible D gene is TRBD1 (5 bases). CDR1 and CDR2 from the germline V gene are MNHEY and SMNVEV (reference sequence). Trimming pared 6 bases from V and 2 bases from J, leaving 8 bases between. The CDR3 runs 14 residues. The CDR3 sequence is CASSPGPYNSPLHF. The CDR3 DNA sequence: TGTGCCAGCAGCCCGGGGCCCTATAATTCACCCCTCCACTTT.

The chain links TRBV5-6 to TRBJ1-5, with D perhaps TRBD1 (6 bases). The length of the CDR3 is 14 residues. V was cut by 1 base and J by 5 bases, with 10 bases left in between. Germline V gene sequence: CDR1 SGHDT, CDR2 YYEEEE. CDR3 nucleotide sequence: TGTGCCAGCAGCTTGTATCAGGGGCATCAGCCCCAGCATTTT. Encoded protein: CASSLYQGHQPQHF.

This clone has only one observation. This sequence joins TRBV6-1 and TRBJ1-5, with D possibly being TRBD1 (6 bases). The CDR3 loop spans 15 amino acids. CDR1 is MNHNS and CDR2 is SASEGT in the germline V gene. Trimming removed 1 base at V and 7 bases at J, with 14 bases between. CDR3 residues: CASSEEIGGSQPQHF. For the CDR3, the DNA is TGTGCCAGCAGTGAAGAAATAGGGGGTAGCCAGCCCCAGCATTTT.